This TCR beta chain was identified in a study of T cell responses to AZD1222 COVID-19 vaccine. The method was immunoSEQ multiplex PCR; TCRdb's version includes in-frame clones alone and lacks a portion of them. The sample shows 150,000 to 200,000 clones, 90% of them seen only once. This clone was detected once. Its antigen is currently unknown. Points from the study as a whole: At study baseline, merely a handful of AZD1222 recipients were seropositive. Spike-wide coverage was observed for vaccine-associated CD4 TCRs, with dominant responses at 160-218 and 743-854.

The TCR originated in an adult in good health. The sequenced sample was peripheral blood, obtained on day 0 of AZD1222 vaccination.

CDR3 sequence (DNA): TGTGCCAGCAGCCAGAACAGGGTGTCAGGCTACACCTTC. Translating it yields CASSQNRVSGYTF. The chain is built from TRBV3-1 (or the pseudogene TRBV3-2) and TRBJ1-2; D might be TRBD1 (6 bases). The germline V gene encodes CDR1 LGHDT and CDR2 YNNKEL (reference sequence). There are 13 residues in the CDR3. V was cut by 3 bases and J by 8 bases, with 13 bases left in between.